A single T cell receptor (beta chain) is shown here with its context. The specificity of this receptor is unknown. Base qualities were left out, and no much larger clone turns up one base away. The data derive from a study of control samples from healthy donors and cancer patients (dated by TCRdb to between 2020 and 2021). Compared with germline, V lacks 4 bases and J lacks 3 bases; bases without a gene match: 4. As encoded in the germline V gene, CDR1 is KGHSH while CDR2 is LQKENI. Including the terminal cysteine and phenylalanine, the CDR3 comprises 15 residues. The only DNA kept is the CDR3, 45 bases in frame from the first base. Library construction relied on the immunoSEQ multiplex PCR assay. Entries here come from immuneACCESS through TCRdb and include only in-frame sequences with V and J called. Some clones fail to appear in such tables; in the studies checked, an unresolved V gene covers under half of the shortfall, and the cause of the remainder is unknown. The sample includes 100,000 to 120,000 clones, with over 75% observed a single time. Around 3.9% of the sample is taken by the ten largest.

This receptor was obtained from an older woman with lung cancer. The chain joins TRBV18 to TRBJ2-2, with TRBD1 identical over 8 junction bases. Sequenced input: PBMCs. The CDR3 protein sequence reads: CASSLQGADTGELFF. Read as DNA, the sequence is TGTGCCAGCTCACTTCAGGGGGCGGACACCGGGGAGCTGTTTTTT.